One and the same sample provided the 17 T cell receptor beta chains below, sequenced in a study of T cells in localized non-small cell lung cancer. Sequencing was performed with immunoSEQ multiplex PCR; in TCRdb, only in-frame clones are kept and a portion is missing. The sample lists about 27,000 clones; 75% to 90% were seen once. Sequences were derived from peripheral blood, sampled before any cancer treatment. These receptors were obtained from a female donor older than 55 with stage II squamous cell lung carcinoma.

This rearrangement joins TRBV9 to TRBJ1-6; possibly TRBD1 for D (6 bases). The CDR3 extends over 21 amino acids. Trimming pared 3 bases from V and 6 bases from J, leaving 31 bases between. CDR1 SGDLS and CDR2 YYNGEE come from the germline V gene. The CDR3 DNA follows: TGTGCCAGCAGCGCCTTCCCGGTGGACAGTAAAGGACCCGAACTTAATTCACCCCTCCACTTT. Its translation is CASSAFPVDSKGPELNSPLHF.

This chain joins TRBV21-1 and TRBJ2-3; TRBD1 is taken as the D call from the table, unchecked against the DNA. TRBV21-1 is a documented pseudogene. The CDR3 has 14 amino acids. The CDR3 spells CARGQLPSTDTQYF. Here the CDR3 DNA reads TGTGCCAGGGGACAGCTACCTAGCACAGATACGCAGTATTTT.

This sequence joins TRBV11-3 and TRBJ1-1; 8 nucleotides align to TRBD1. The germline V gene has CDR1 SGHNT and CDR2 YENEEA. Germline trimming cut 2 bases from V and 5 bases from J; bases unmatched to any gene: 4. The CDR3 totals 14 residues. CDR3: CASSLSGGRTEAFF. The CDR3, as DNA: TGTGCCAGCAGCTTATCAGGGGGCCGAACTGAAGCTTTCTTT. The whole variable domain, remainder taken from reference TRBV11-3 and TRBJ1-1, is EAGVVQSPRYKIIEKKQPVAFWCNPISGHNTLYWYLQNLGQGPELLIRYENEEAVDDSQLPKDRFSAERLKGVDSTLKIQPAELGDSAVYLCASSLSGGRTEAFFGQGTRLTVV.

V and J are TRBV5-8 and TRBJ2-7; 8 bases map to TRBD1. The CDR3 runs to 14 residues. Germline V lookup: CDR1 SGHTS, CDR2 YDEGEE. J lost 3 bases, V lost 4 bases, and 6 bases had no gene match. CDR3 in DNA: TGTGCCAGCAGCCTCGGGACAGGTCGCTACGAGCAGTACTTC. Its translation: CASSLGTGRYEQYF.

The genes are TRBV7-2 and TRBJ2-1, with 9 bases aligning to TRBD1. Germline V lookup: CDR1 SGHTA, CDR2 FQGNSA. The trim removed 3 bases at V and 4 bases at J, leaving 7 bases unmatched. The CDR3 runs to 16 residues. The CDR3, as DNA: TGTGCCAGCAGCTTCAGGGGACAGGGTCGATACAATGAGCAGTTCTTC. This codes for CASSFRGQGRYNEQFF.

The chain has TRBV7-9 and TRBJ2-1; 9 bases match TRBD2. The trim removed 5 bases at V and 7 bases at J, leaving 9 bases unmatched. Germline CDR1 and CDR2: SEHNR and FQNEAQ (reference sequence). The CDR3 loop spans 15 amino acids. In DNA, the CDR3 is TGTGCCAGCAGCCCAACGTCTAGCGGGGTAAATGAGCAGTTCTTC. It specifies CASSPTSSGVNEQFF. Drawing the rest from reference TRBV7-9 and TRBJ2-1, the complete variable domain is DTGVSQNPRHKITKRGQNVTFRCDPISEHNRLYWYRQTLGQGPEFLTYFQNEAQLEKSRLLSDRFSAERPKGSFSTLEIQRTEQGDSAMYLCASSPTSSGVNEQFFGPGTRLTVL.

The count of this clone is one. The chain joins TRBV5-5 to TRBJ2-7; D perhaps matches TRBD2 (5 bases). The CDR3 spans 11 residues. Trimming removed 4 bases at V and 4 bases at J, with 6 bases between. CDR1 and CDR2 (germline): SGHKS, YYEKEE (reference sequence). CDR3 region: CASSPGYEQYF. CDR3 DNA sequence: TGTGCCAGCAGCCCGGGATACGAGCAGTACTTC.

The chain employs TRBV27 and TRBJ1-1; no definite D call. Germline lookup yields CDR1 MNHEY and CDR2 SMNVEV (reference sequence). This CDR3 spans 18 amino acids. The V end was cut by 5 bases, the J end by 0 bases, with 22 bases between. The CDR3 reads CASSPRPLLTVMNTEAFF. The CDR3 DNA reads as TGTGCCAGCAGTCCTAGACCCCTGCTCACTGTTATGAACACTGAAGCTTTCTTT.

The CDR3 region is CASSVGAMAGARDTQYF. The CDR3 DNA follows: TGTGCCAGCAGCGTAGGGGCTATGGCAGGGGCCCGAGATACGCAGTATTTT. This chain joins TRBV9 and TRBJ2-3, with D perhaps TRBD1 (6 bases). Deletions cut 0 bases from V and 5 bases from J, with 19 bases between. CDR1 and CDR2 (germline): SGDLS, YYNGEE. The CDR3 length is 17 residues.

The rearrangement uses TRBV30 and TRBJ2-2; maybe TRBD1 (5 bases). Germline-derived CDR1 and CDR2 are GTSNPN and SVGIG (reference sequence). The CDR3 runs to 12 residues. The V end lost 0 bases, the J end lost 6 bases, and 5 bases lay between the germline ends. The CDR3 nucleotides read TGTGCCTGGAGTGTAGGGGCCGGGGAGCTGTTTTTT. The encoded protein is CAWSVGAGELFF.

This clone was counted once. V gene TRBV6-1 combines with J gene TRBJ2-5; tentatively, D is TRBD1 (6 bases). The CDR3 extends over 14 amino acids. Trimming cost V 5 bases and J 5 bases, with 15 bases left between them. Germline values: CDR1 MNHNS, CDR2 SASEGT. The CDR3 loop is CASSLGTLRETQYF. The DNA of the CDR3 is TGTGCCAGCAGTCTTGGGACACTCCGGGAGACCCAGTACTTC.

The chain combines TRBV7-2 with TRBJ1-1, with a possible D match to TRBD1 (5 bases). Trimming removed 4 bases from V and 1 base from J, with 10 bases in between. CDR1 and CDR2 (germline): SGHTA, FQGNSA. The CDR3 covers 14 residues. The CDR3 is CASSSPGRNTEAFF. In DNA form, the CDR3 reads TGTGCCAGCAGCTCGCCAGGGAGGAACACTGAAGCTTTCTTT.

This rearrangement joins TRBV6-5 to TRBJ1-2; TRBD1 matches at 9 bases. In germline, CDR1 is MNHEY, CDR2 SVGAGI. J was trimmed by 2 bases and V by 7 bases; bases with no gene match: 8. This CDR3 is built from 15 residues. The CDR3 spells CASTSDGQGNYGYTF. The DNA of the CDR3 is TGTGCCAGCACCTCCGACGGACAGGGGAACTATGGCTACACCTTC.

This chain uses TRBV7-9 with TRBJ1-4, with 7 positions matching TRBD1. The germline V gene encodes CDR1 SEHNR and CDR2 FQNEAQ (reference sequence). V shed 6 bases and J 6 bases; nucleotides not matched to a gene: 10. The CDR3 covers 15 residues. CDR3 region: CASRGPDRTHEKLFF. For the CDR3, the DNA is TGTGCCAGCAGAGGTCCGGACAGGACCCATGAAAAACTGTTTTTT.

The chain has TRBV5-6 and TRBJ1-2; 9 bases line up with TRBD1. Germline V gene sequence: CDR1 SGHDT, CDR2 YYEEEE. V was pared by 5 bases and J by 5 bases, with 4 bases of the junction left unmatched. The CDR3 loop spans 13 amino acids. The CDR3 nucleotides are TGTGCCAGCAGTCTACAGGGGGCGTATGGCTACACCTTC. Its protein is CASSLQGAYGYTF.

CDR3 loop: CASSFLAGEVPDTQYF. DNA for the CDR3: TGCGCCAGCAGCTTCCTAGCGGGAGAGGTCCCAGATACGCAGTATTTT. The chain joins TRBV5-1 to TRBJ2-3, with 10 bases that match TRBD2. This CDR3 has 16 amino acids. Germline V gene sequence: CDR1 SGHRS, CDR2 YFSETQ. With 2 bases clipped from V and 4 bases from J, the junction kept 7 bases outside the gene matches. Combining the CDR3 with reference TRBV5-1 and TRBJ2-3 gives the whole variable domain KAGVTQTPRYLIKTRGQQVTLSCSPISGHRSVSWYQQTPGQGLQFLFEYFSETQRNKGNFPGRFSGRQFSNSRSEMNVSTLELGDSALYLCASSFLAGEVPDTQYFGPGTRLTVL.

This clone appeared once. The rearrangement uses TRBV4-2 and TRBJ1-4, with 8 bases lining up with TRBD1. The CDR3 has 17 residues. CDR1 is LGHNA, CDR2 YNFKEQ, per germline. V lost 0 bases to trimming and J lost 7 bases; unmatched junction nucleotides: 10. The DNA for the CDR3 is TGTGCCAGCAGCCAAGACCACCTCAGGGGGCAGAGTGAAAAACTGTTTTTT. It translates to CASSQDHLRGQSEKLFF.